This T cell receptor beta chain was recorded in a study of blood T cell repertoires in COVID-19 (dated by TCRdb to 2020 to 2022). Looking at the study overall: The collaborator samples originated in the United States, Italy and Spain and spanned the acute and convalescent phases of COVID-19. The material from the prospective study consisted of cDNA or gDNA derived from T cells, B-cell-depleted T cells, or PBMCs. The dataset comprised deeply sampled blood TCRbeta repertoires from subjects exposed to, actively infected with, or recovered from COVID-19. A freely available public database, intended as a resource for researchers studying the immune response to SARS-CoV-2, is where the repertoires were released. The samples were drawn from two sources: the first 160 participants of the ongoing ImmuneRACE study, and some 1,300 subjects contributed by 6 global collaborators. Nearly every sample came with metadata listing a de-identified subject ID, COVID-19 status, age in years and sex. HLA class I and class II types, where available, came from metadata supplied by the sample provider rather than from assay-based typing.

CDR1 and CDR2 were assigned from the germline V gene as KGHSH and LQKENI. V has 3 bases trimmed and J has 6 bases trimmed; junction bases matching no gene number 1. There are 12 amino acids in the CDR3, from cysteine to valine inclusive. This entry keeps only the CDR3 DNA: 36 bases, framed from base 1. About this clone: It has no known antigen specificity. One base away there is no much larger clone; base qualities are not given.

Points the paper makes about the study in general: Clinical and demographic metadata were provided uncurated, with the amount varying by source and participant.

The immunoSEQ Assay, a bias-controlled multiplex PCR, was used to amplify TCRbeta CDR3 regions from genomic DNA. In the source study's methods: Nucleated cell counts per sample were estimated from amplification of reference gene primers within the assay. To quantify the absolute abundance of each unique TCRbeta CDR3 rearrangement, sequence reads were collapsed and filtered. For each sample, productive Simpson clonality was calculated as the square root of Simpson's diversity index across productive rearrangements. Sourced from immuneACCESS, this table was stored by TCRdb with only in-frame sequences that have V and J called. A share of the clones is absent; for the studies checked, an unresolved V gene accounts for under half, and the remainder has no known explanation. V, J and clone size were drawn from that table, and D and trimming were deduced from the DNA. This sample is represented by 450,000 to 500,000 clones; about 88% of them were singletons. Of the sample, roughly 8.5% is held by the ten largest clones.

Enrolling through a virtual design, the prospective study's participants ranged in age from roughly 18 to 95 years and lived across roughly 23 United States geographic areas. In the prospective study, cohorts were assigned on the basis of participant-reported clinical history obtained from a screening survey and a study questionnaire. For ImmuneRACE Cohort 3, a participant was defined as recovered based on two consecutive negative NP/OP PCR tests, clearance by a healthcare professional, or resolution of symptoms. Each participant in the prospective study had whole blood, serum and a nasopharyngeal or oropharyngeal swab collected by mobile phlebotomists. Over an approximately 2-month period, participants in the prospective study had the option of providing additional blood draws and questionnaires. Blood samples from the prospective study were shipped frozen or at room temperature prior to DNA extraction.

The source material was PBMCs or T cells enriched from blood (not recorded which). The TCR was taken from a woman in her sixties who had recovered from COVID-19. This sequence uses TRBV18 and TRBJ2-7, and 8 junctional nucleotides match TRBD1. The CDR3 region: CASSPGTGEQYV. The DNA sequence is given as TGTGCCAGCTCACCGGGGACAGGCGAGCAGTACGTC.